The TCR beta chain under discussion was sequenced for a study of T cell clones after liver transplantation (dated by TCRdb to about 2019). Describing the broader study: The samples were obtained from ITN030ST, a randomized trial that attempted immunosuppression withdrawal within 2 years after liver transplantation. As an antigen-independent comparator for donor-reactive sequences, third party-reactive TCRbeta sequences were also identified from pre-transplant MLRs. Three of the eight recipients were HCV-positive; the others were transplanted for non-autoimmune, non-viral indications. Tolerance was defined as complete withdrawal of immunosuppression for at least one year without a rise in liver enzymes beyond twice the upper limit of normal. After a pre-transplant mixed lymphocyte reaction, TCRbeta sequencing was used to pinpoint donor-reactive T cell clones, which were subsequently tracked in post-transplant blood. Until randomization at 12-24 months post-transplant, subjects were given standard immunosuppression, with no induction therapy. Blood samples were taken pre-transplant, pre-randomization before withdrawal, and post-randomization after full withdrawal or failed withdrawal. The studied cohort comprised 8 liver transplant recipients, 3 classified as tolerant and 5 as non-tolerant.

A single count supports this clone. Its cognate antigen has yet to be identified. The sample holds no much larger clone one base away, and base qualities are not on file. The paper's findings and limits, for the study overall: Low numbers of available donor cells limited the measurable donor-reactive repertoire in two subjects. Conclusions were preliminary, limited by small, heterogeneous patient numbers and non-standardized post-transplant time points. Once repertoire turnover was taken into account, donor-reactive detection showed a significant reduction for CD4 in 7 of 8 subjects and for CD8 in 8 of 8. Because allograft tissue specimens were not available, migration of donor-reactive T cells into the graft, rather than deletion, may have occurred. A significant post-transplant decrease in circulating donor-reactive CD4 TCRbeta sequences was observed in most of the 8 subjects, irrespective of tolerance or HCV status. Donor-reactive sequences decreased more than third party-reactive sequences, which suggests partial antigen-specific deletion that was not related to withdrawal success.

Using immunoSEQ, frozen genomic DNA was subjected to high-throughput TCRbeta CDR3 sequencing, a process that included PCR amplification, mapping, bias correction and internal controls. Under the source paper's analysis protocol: Only productive rearrangements were retained, and each unique TCRbeta sequence was defined by its CDR3 nucleotide sequence together with its V and J gene. Donor-reactive sequences required at least 5-fold expansion in CFSE-low cells versus unstimulated pre-transplant cells and at least 0.01% frequency. Minimum frequency thresholds were set for each subject based on the unstimulated sample with the lowest template count, ensuring at least 90% detection power. Jensen-Shannon divergence between the top 1000 TCRbeta sequences post- versus pre-transplant served as the measure of repertoire turnover. Changes in detection of donor-reactive sequences were tested with two-sided Fisher's exact tests. TCRdb retrieved this table from immuneACCESS and kept in-frame rearrangements only. Not all clones are present; in checked studies, unresolved V genes account for under half, and no reason is known for the remainder. The V and J calls and the clone size are those of that table, but D and trimming were determined from the DNA. Recorded for this sample are around 110,000 clones; 75% to 95% of them occurred a single time. The ten most abundant clones make up roughly 0.83% of the sample.

The CDR3 goes from the cysteine to the phenylalanine over 14 residues. The retained sequence is limited to the CDR3, 42 bases, with the frame set at the first base. Trimming takes 5 bases from V and 1 base from J, and the germline ends sit 11 bases apart. Looking up the germline V gene yields CDR1 SGHVS and CDR2 FQNEAQ. Thawed unstimulated PBMCs were stained for CD3, CD4 and CD8 and FACS-sorted into CD3+CD4+ and CD3+CD8+ populations. All 8 studied subjects were randomized to withdrawal of immunosuppression. Genomic DNA was isolated with the Qiagen DNeasy Blood and Tissue Kit. The chain is assembled from TRBV7-8 and TRBJ2-5; the D gene assignment is ambiguous. The material sequenced was CD4+ T cells from blood, taken 12 months after liver transplant. This TCR was sampled from a human patient who received a liver transplant. Some T cells may derive from the graft donor when a transplant has been performed. The nucleotide sequence reads TGTGCCAGCAGCCAGTGGACGGCCCAAGAGACCCAGTACTTC. Translated, it gives CASSQWTAQETQYF. This CDR3, with the reference TRBV7-8 and TRBJ2-5 proteins standing in past its ends, gives the full variable domain GAGVSQSPRYKVAKRGQDVALRCDPISGHVSLFWYQQALGQGPEFLTYFQNEAQLDKSGLPSDRFFAERPEGSVSTLKIQRTQQEDSAVYLCASSQWTAQETQYFGPGTRLLVL.